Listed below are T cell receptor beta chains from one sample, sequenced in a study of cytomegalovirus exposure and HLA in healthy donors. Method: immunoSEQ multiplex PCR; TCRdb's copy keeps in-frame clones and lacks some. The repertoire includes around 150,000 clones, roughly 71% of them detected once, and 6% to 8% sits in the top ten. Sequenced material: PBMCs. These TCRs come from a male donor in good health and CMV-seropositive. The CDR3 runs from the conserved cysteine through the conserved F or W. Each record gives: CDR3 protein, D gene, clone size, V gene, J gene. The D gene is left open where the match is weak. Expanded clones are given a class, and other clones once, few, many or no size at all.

CDR3: CASSSALDRAGANVLTF
D: .
size: few
V: TRBV5-4
J: TRBJ2-6

CDR3: CASSMDWTGRNTDPYNEQFF
D: TRBD1
size: .
V: TRBV19
J: TRBJ2-1

CDR3: CATTMDRGGTHAEAFF
D: TRBD1
size: .
V: TRBV15
J: TRBJ1-1

CDR3: CASSYWTGGTLLGANVLTF
D: TRBD1
size: .
V: TRBV7-9
J: TRBJ2-6

CDR3: CASSVAAGGPDTQYF
D: TRBD2
size: .
V: TRBV9
J: TRBJ2-3

CDR3: CAWSGTGGVQTQYF
D: TRBD1
size: .
V: TRBV30
J: TRBJ2-5

CDR3: CASSGGQRYSPLHF
D: .
size: few
V: TRBV6-5
J: TRBJ1-6

CDR3: CASSIGGRPSREQYF
D: .
size: .
V: TRBV19
J: TRBJ2-7

CDR3: CASSQDLGAGGQETQYF
D: TRBD2
size: .
V: TRBV4-2
J: TRBJ2-5

CDR3: CASSYAGGPTDTQYF
D: TRBD2
size: .
V: TRBV6-6
J: TRBJ2-3

CDR3: CASSLVLNEQFF
D: .
size: .
V: TRBV13
J: TRBJ2-1

CDR3: CASIWADSYNSPLHF
D: .
size: .
V: TRBV2
J: TRBJ1-6

CDR3: CASSMTGWADTQYF
D: TRBD1
size: .
V: TRBV19
J: TRBJ2-3

CDR3: CASSLNSGTETQYF
D: TRBD2
size: .
V: TRBV5-1
J: TRBJ2-5

CDR3: CASSGDRNLLFYGYTF
D: TRBD1
size: .
V: TRBV9
J: TRBJ1-2

CDR3: CASSVGYGDATNEKLFF
D: .
size: .
V: TRBV9
J: TRBJ1-4

CDR3: CASSTPGNEQYF
D: .
size: .
V: TRBV19
J: TRBJ2-7

CDR3: CASSPSPGTRNTGELFF
D: .
size: .
V: TRBV7-3
J: TRBJ2-2

CDR3: CASSGNPSQDNEQFF
D: .
size: few
V: TRBV2
J: TRBJ2-1

CDR3: CASRSIRGVPDTQYF
D: .
size: .
V: TRBV11-2
J: TRBJ2-3

CDR3: CSARQQEKLFF
D: .
size: .
V: TRBV20-1
J: TRBJ1-4

CDR3: CASTAGQKAFF
D: .
size: few
V: TRBV6-1
J: TRBJ1-1

CDR3: CASSDRTGVTGELFF
D: TRBD1
size: .
V: TRBV2
J: TRBJ2-2

CDR3: CASSLGQGRSEAFF
D: TRBD1
size: .
V: TRBV6-5
J: TRBJ1-1

CDR3: CASSFGGVGETQYF
D: .
size: .
V: TRBV11-3
J: TRBJ2-5

CDR3: CASSARQGNEQFF
D: TRBD1
size: .
V: TRBV7-9
J: TRBJ2-1

CDR3: CASSVADRGPYGYTF
D: TRBD1
size: .
V: TRBV9
J: TRBJ1-2

CDR3: CASSLGTPGETQYF
D: .
size: .
V: TRBV5-1
J: TRBJ2-5

CDR3: CASSLGGGKEAFF
D: .
size: .
V: TRBV5-1
J: TRBJ1-1

CDR3: CASSYSGGVYGYTF
D: .
size: .
V: TRBV6-5
J: TRBJ1-2

CDR3: CASSILSGQENYGYTF
D: .
size: .
V: TRBV19
J: TRBJ1-2

CDR3: CASSDIGTSGTDTQYF
D: TRBD2
size: .
V: TRBV6-4
J: TRBJ2-3

CDR3: CGSASGTGVDGYTF
D: TRBD1
size: .
V: TRBV19
J: TRBJ1-2

CDR3: CASSLGRPGVELAGEAFF
D: .
size: .
V: TRBV5-4
J: TRBJ1-1

CDR3: CASSQGTSGVHRELFF
D: TRBD2
size: few
V: TRBV4-1
J: TRBJ2-2

CDR3: CASKDGGMLGEAFF
D: .
size: once
V: TRBV28
J: TRBJ1-1

CDR3: CASSGGGQETQYF
D: TRBD2
size: .
V: TRBV13
J: TRBJ2-5

CDR3: CASWADLAKNIQYF
D: .
size: once
V: TRBV6-1
J: TRBJ2-4

CDR3: CASSRDLKGYEQYF
D: .
size: .
V: TRBV6-5
J: .

CDR3: CASSLGTGGYEQYF
D: TRBD1
size: once
V: TRBV25-1
J: TRBJ2-7

CDR3: CSAEGGTTEAFF
D: .
size: once
V: TRBV29-1
J: TRBJ1-1

CDR3: CSTGRGETQYF
D: .
size: once
V: TRBV20-1
J: TRBJ2-5

CDR3: CACRDRSVGGYTF
D: .
size: .
V: TRBV30
J: TRBJ1-2

CDR3: CASSWDLAGKTDTQYF
D: TRBD2
size: few
V: TRBV5-6
J: TRBJ2-3

CDR3: CASSEDRGSNQPQHF
D: .
size: .
V: TRBV2
J: TRBJ1-5

CDR3: CASNWGSLYNSPLHF
D: .
size: .
V: TRBV5-1
J: TRBJ1-6

CDR3: CASSDDRGGEQFF
D: TRBD1
size: .
V: TRBV25-1
J: TRBJ2-1

CDR3: CASSQDQNEQFF
D: .
size: once
V: TRBV4-1
J: TRBJ2-1

CDR3: CASGLGTAGYTF
D: .
size: few
V: TRBV12-5
J: TRBJ1-2

CDR3: CASSLAYRGRRDTEAFF
D: TRBD1
size: .
V: TRBV5-1
J: TRBJ1-1

CDR3: CASSLDLLAGTDTQYF
D: TRBD2
size: .
V: TRBV5-6
J: TRBJ2-3

CDR3: CSVESSTAVFF
D: .
size: .
V: TRBV29-1
J: TRBJ1-4

CDR3: CASSVATGASYEQYF
D: TRBD1
size: .
V: TRBV9
J: TRBJ2-7

CDR3: CASSSAGDENNEQFF
D: TRBD2
size: .
V: TRBV5-1
J: TRBJ2-1

CDR3: CASSLAQGNQPQHF
D: .
size: .
V: TRBV7-6
J: TRBJ1-5

CDR3: CASSPTLSSYEQYF
D: .
size: .
V: TRBV18
J: TRBJ2-7

CDR3: CASSSPGQGVMNTEAFF
D: TRBD1
size: .
V: TRBV5-6
J: TRBJ1-1

CDR3: CASSKGQGNTGELFF
D: TRBD1
size: .
V: TRBV5-1
J: TRBJ2-2

CDR3: CASSSPGGYTEAFF
D: .
size: .
V: TRBV6-1
J: TRBJ1-1

CDR3: CASTATGPGELFF
D: TRBD1
size: once
V: TRBV11-1
J: TRBJ2-2